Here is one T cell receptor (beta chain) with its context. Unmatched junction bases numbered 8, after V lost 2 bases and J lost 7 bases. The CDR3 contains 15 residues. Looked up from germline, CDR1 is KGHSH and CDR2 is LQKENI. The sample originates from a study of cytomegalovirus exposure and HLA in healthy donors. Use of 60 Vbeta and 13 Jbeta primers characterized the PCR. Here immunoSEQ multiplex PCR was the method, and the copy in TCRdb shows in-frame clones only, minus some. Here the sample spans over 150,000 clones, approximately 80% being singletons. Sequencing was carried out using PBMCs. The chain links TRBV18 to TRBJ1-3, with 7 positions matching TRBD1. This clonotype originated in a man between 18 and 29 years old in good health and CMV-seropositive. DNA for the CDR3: TGTGCCAGCTCACCAGACAGGGCTGTCGGCAACACCATATATTTT. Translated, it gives CASSPDRAVGNTIYF.